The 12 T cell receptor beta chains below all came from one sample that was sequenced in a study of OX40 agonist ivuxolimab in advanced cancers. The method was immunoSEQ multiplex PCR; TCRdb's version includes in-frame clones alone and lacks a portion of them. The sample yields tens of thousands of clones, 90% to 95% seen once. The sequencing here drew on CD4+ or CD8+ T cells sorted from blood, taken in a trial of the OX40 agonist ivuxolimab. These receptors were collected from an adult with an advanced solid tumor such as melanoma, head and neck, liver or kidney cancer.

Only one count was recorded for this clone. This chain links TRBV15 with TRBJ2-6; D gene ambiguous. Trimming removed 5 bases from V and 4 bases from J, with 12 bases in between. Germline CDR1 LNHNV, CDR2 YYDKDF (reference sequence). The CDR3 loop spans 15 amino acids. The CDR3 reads CATSRSSLGANVLTF. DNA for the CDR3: TGTGCCACCAGCCGAAGTTCTTTGGGGGCCAACGTCCTGACTTTC.

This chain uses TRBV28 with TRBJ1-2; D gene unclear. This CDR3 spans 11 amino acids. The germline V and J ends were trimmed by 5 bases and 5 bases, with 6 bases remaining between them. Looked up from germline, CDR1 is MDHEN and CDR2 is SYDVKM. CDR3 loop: CASSLRYGYTF. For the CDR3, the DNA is TGTGCCAGCAGTCTTCGATATGGCTACACCTTC.

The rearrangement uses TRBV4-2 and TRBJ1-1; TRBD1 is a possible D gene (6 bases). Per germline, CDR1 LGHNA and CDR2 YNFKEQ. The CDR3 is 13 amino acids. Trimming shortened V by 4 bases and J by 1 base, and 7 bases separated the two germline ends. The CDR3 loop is CASSLTGNTEAFF. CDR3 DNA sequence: TGTGCCAGCAGCCTGACAGGGAACACTGAAGCTTTCTTT.

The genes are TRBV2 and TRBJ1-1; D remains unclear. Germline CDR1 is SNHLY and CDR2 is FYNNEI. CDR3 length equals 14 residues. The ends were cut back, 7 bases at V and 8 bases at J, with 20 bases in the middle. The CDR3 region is CASTPLIPFGEAFF. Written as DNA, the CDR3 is TGTGCCAGCACTCCACTTATACCCTTTGGAGAAGCTTTCTTT. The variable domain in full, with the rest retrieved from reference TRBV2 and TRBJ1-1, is EPEVTQTPSHQVTQMGQEVILRCVPISNHLYFYWYRQILGQKVEFLVSFYNNEISEKSEIFDDQFSVERPDGSNFTLKIRSTKLEDSAMYFCASTPLIPFGEAFFGQGTRLTVV.

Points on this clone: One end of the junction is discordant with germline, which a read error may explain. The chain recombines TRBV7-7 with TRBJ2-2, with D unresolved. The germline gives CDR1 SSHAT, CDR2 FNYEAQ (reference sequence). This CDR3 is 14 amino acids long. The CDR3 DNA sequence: TGTGCTAGCAGCCCAACGGGGAACACCGGGGAGCTGTTTTTT. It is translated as CASSPTGNTGELFF.

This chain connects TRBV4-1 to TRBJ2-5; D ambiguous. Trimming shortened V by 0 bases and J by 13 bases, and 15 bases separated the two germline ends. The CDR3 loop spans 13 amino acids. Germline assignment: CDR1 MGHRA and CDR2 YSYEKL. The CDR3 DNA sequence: TGCGCCAGCAGCCAAGATGGAGCGCAGCGTCGGTACTTC. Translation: CASSQDGAQRRYF.

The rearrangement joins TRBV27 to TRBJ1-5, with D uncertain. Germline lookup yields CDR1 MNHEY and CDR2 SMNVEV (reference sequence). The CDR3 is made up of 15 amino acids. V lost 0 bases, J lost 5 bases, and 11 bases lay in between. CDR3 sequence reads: CASSLSSRHDQPQHF. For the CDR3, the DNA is TGTGCCAGCAGTTTATCCAGCCGACATGATCAGCCCCAGCATTTT.

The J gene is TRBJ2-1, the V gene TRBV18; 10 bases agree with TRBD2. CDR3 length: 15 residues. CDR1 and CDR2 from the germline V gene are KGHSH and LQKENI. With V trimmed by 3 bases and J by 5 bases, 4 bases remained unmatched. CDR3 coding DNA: TGTGCCAGCTCACCCCGGACTAGCGGCAACAATGAGCAGTTCTTC. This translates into CASSPRTSGNNEQFF.

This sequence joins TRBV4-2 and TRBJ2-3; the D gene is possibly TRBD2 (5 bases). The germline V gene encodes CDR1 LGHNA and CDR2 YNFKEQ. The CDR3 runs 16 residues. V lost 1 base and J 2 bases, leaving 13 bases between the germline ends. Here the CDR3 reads CASSQGWASHTDTQYF. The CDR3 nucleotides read TGTGCCAGCAGCCAAGGGTGGGCTAGCCACACAGATACGCAGTATTTT.

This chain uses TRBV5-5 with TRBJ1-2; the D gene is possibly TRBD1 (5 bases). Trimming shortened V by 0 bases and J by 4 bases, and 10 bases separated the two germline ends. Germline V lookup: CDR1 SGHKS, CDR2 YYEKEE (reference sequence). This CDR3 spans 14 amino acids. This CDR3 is CASSLDPGPYGYTF. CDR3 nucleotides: TGTGCCAGCAGCTTGGATCCGGGGCCCTATGGCTACACCTTC.

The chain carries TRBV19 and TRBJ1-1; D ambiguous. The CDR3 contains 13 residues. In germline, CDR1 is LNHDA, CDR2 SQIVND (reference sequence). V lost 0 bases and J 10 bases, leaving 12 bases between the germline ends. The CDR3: CASSIDLLKSAFF. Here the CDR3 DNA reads TGTGCCAGTAGTATAGATCTCTTGAAATCAGCTTTCTTT. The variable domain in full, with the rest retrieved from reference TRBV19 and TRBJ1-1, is DGGITQSPKYLFRKEGQNVTLSCEQNLNHDAMYWYRQDPGQGLRLIYYSQIVNDFQKGDIAEGYSVSREKKESFPLTVTSAQKNPTAFYLCASSIDLLKSAFFGQGTRLTVV.

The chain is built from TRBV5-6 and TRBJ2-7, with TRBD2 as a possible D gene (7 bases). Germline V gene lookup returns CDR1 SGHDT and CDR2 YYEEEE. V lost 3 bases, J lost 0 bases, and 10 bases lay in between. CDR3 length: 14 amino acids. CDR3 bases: TGTGCCAGCAGCTGGGGGGGCAGCTCCTACGAGCAGTACTTC. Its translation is CASSWGGSSYEQYF.